The TCR beta chain described here comes from a study of technical replicates of blood from a few donors. Germline assignment: CDR1 SGHNT and CDR2 YYREEE (reference sequence). Unmatched junction bases numbered 6, after V lost 4 bases and J lost 8 bases. This CDR3 contains 14 residues. TCRdb's table, derived via immunoSEQ multiplex PCR, lists solely in-frame clones and lacks some. The sample records 70,000 to 80,000 clones, roughly 91% being singletons. Specimen: T cells isolated from PBMCs. This receptor was taken from a human donor in good health. Some clones in this sample may be carry-over from other donors' samples. The chain has TRBV5-4 and TRBJ1-3; 10 bases match TRBD1. CDR3 region: CASSRNGQGDTIYF. Here the CDR3 DNA reads TGTGCCAGCAGCAGGAACGGACAGGGGGACACCATATATTTT.